The rows below give T cell receptor beta chains drawn from one sample of a study of T-cell memory formation after mild COVID-19. One entry per CDR3 protein results from TCRdb running MiXCR on the 5' RACE reads. The table includes 350,000 or so distinct CDR3 sequences, roughly 20% detected once. Material: PBMCs or a T cell subset sorted from them (not recorded which). These receptors originate from an adult woman who had mild COVID-19 (a few samples of this study predate the infection). Cell type and time point are not known. CDR3s include the opening cysteine and the closing phenylalanine or tryptophan. A D gene is named only where the DNA matches it firmly. The size field is filled for only some rows; it gives once, few, many or a size class.

V	J	D	size	CDR3	DNA
TRBV5-5	TRBJ2-3	-	-	CASSLADGGPPSTDTQYF	TGTGCCAGCAGCTTGGCCGACGGGGGGCCCCCTAGCACAGATACGCAGTATTTT
TRBV7-9	TRBJ2-7	TRBD1	-	CASSPSAGQGSYEQYF	TGTGCCAGCAGCCCAAGCGCGGGACAGGGAAGCTACGAGCAGTACTTC
TRBV12-3/TRBV12-4	TRBJ2-5	-	few	CASSLARQGQETQYF	TGTGCCAGCAGTTTAGCACGGCAGGGGCAAGAGACCCAGTACTTC
TRBV20-1	TRBJ2-1	-	-	CSARDPGGLLQFF	TGCAGTGCTAGAGACCCAGGTGGGCTTCTGCAGTTCTTC
TRBV20-1	TRBJ1-6	-	-	CSARDSSSYNSPLHF	TGCAGTGCTAGAGATTCGAGCTCCTATAATTCACCCCTCCACTTT
TRBV29-1	TRBJ2-3	-	many	CSVDGTPGTQYF	TGCAGCGTTGACGGGACGCCGGGGACGCAGTATTTT
TRBV7-2	TRBJ2-7	-	-	CASSPQLAYEQYF	TGTGCCAGCAGCCCACAACTGGCCTACGAGCAGTACTTC
TRBV6-5	TRBJ2-1	TRBD2	few	CASSYYEGLAGVNEQFF	TGTGCCAGCAGTTACTACGAAGGACTAGCGGGAGTCAATGAGCAGTTCTTC
TRBV20-1	TRBJ2-1	-	few	CSGWGGLEQFF	TGCAGTGGATGGGGGGGCTTAGAGCAGTTCTTC
TRBV29-1	TRBJ1-5	-	-	CSVGGARNQPQHF	TGCAGCGTTGGGGGGGCTCGCAATCAGCCCCAGCATTTT
TRBV20-1	TRBJ2-2	-	-	CSLRPRGTGELFF	TGCAGTCTAAGACCGAGAGGGACCGGGGAGCTGTTTTTT
TRBV2	TRBJ2-1	-	-	CASLRAGHSYNEQFF	TGTGCCAGCCTGAGGGCCGGCCACTCCTACAATGAGCAGTTCTTC
TRBV20-1	TRBJ2-5	-	few	CSASLGTRETQYF	TGCAGTGCTAGCCTGGGGACTCGAGAGACCCAGTACTTC
TRBV7-7	TRBJ1-1	-	-	CASSFMQNTEAFF	TGTGCCAGCAGCTTCATGCAAAACACTGAAGCTTTCTTT
TRBV7-9	TRBJ1-6	-	-	CASSLASSYNSPLHF	TGTGCCAGCAGCTTAGCGAGCTCCTATAATTCACCCCTCCACTTT
TRBV11-3	TRBJ2-7	TRBD1	once	CDSSLVGTGYYEQYF	TGTGACAGCAGCTTAGTAGGGACAGGGTATTACGAGCAGTACTTC
TRBV20-1	TRBJ2-7	-	-	CSVLQGYEQYF	TGCAGTGTACTACAGGGATACGAGCAGTACTTC
TRBV5-1	TRBJ2-5	-	-	CASRQGQETQYF	TGCGCCAGCAGACAGGGCCAGGAGACCCAGTACTTC
TRBV12-3/TRBV12-4	TRBJ1-1	-	few	CASTPGDREDTEAFF	TGTGCCAGCACCCCTGGTGATAGGGAGGACACTGAAGCTTTCTTT
TRBV12-3/TRBV12-4	TRBJ1-1	-	-	CASSNPAAGLGNMNTEAFF	TGTGCCAGCAGTAACCCAGCGGCAGGGTTAGGAAACATGAACACTGAAGCTTTCTTT
TRBV6-6	TRBJ2-1	-	-	CASSYGEGNEQFF	TGTGCCAGCAGTTACGGCGAGGGCAATGAGCAGTTCTTC
TRBV12-3/TRBV12-4	TRBJ1-2	-	few	CASRRDVRGGYTF	TGTGCCAGCAGAAGAGATGTCAGGGGTGGCTACACCTTC
TRBV6-6	TRBJ2-5	-	many	CASTSKETQYF	TGTGCCAGCACTTCAAAAGAGACCCAGTACTTC
TRBV9	TRBJ2-1	-	-	CASSGGQSAGNEQFF	TGTGCCAGCAGCGGTGGACAGTCGGCAGGCAATGAGCAGTTCTTC
TRBV29-1	TRBJ1-1	-	few	CSVDINTEAFF	TGCAGCGTTGACATTAACACTGAAGCTTTCTTT
TRBV6-5	TRBJ2-2	-	-	CASSYDENTGELFF	TGTGCCAGCAGTTATGACGAGAACACCGGGGAGCTGTTTTTT
TRBV7-8	TRBJ1-1	-	once	CASSLLRERGILNTEAFF	TGTGCCAGCAGCCTCCTCAGGGAGCGTGGGATACTGAACACTGAAGCTTTCTTT
TRBV5-1	TRBJ1-2	TRBD1	few	CASSLGQGTHGYTF	TGCGCCAGCAGCTTGGGACAGGGGACACATGGCTACACCTTC
TRBV20-1	TRBJ1-1	TRBD1	-	CSARGQGLTEAFF	TGCAGTGCTAGGGGACAGGGGCTCACTGAAGCTTTCTTT
TRBV2	TRBJ2-1	TRBD2	-	CASSALGAGLLREQFF	TGTGCCAGCAGTGCCCTCGGAGCGGGACTCCTAAGGGAGCAGTTCTTC
TRBV20-1	TRBJ2-7	TRBD2	-	CSAAGLAGSSYEQYF	TGCAGTGCCGCGGGACTAGCGGGGAGCTCCTACGAGCAGTACTTC
TRBV7-3	TRBJ2-1	-	many	CASSLRVAGVNEQFF	TGTGCCAGCAGCTTACGAGTAGCAGGGGTCAATGAGCAGTTCTTC
TRBV25-1	TRBJ1-2	-	few	CASSASRTAGYTF	TGTGCCAGCAGCGCTTCTCGGACAGCGGGCTACACCTTC
TRBV4-3	TRBJ2-3	TRBD2	-	CASSQAFRAGVSTDTQYF	TGCGCCAGCAGCCAGGCCTTTCGGGCGGGGGTATCAACAGATACGCAGTATTTT
TRBV7-9	TRBJ1-1	-	many	CASSLGANTEAFF	TGTGCCAGCAGTTTAGGCGCAAACACTGAAGCTTTCTTT
TRBV7-9	TRBJ2-2	-	-	CASSLMINEDTGELFF	TGTGCCAGCAGCTTAATGATCAATGAAGACACCGGGGAGCTGTTTTTT
TRBV5-1	TRBJ1-1	-	-	CASSFGNRVVTEAFF	TGCGCCAGCAGCTTTGGGAACAGGGTCGTGACTGAAGCTTTCTTT
TRBV11-3	TRBJ2-1	TRBD2	-	CATGEASGRYDNEQFF	TGTGCCACCGGGGAGGCTAGCGGGAGATACGACAATGAGCAGTTCTTC
TRBV4-3	TRBJ2-5	-	few	CASSQVLRGGQETQYF	TGCGCCAGCAGCCAGGTGTTACGAGGTGGGCAAGAGACCCAGTACTTC
TRBV7-9	TRBJ2-3	TRBD2	few	CASSPRTSGSTDTQYF	TGTGCCAGCAGCCCTCGCACTAGCGGGAGTACAGATACGCAGTATTTT
TRBV20-1	TRBJ1-1	-	few	CTGLFMNTEAFF	TGTACCGGACTGTTCATGAACACTGAAGCTTTCTTT